The 21 T cell receptor beta chains reported below all come from one sample, sequenced in a study of T-cell reconstitution after alpha-beta-depleted transplantation in children. Library preparation (for TCRbeta) was performed with unique molecular identifiers. MiXCR was run by TCRdb on the PCR reads, yielding one entry per CDR3 protein. The table lists almost 500,000 distinct CDR3 sequences, roughly a tenth of them singletons. The source was PBMCs, collected before TCRalphabeta/CD19-depleted stem cell transplant. Receptors were obtained from a child under 10 years old with inherited bone marrow failure, due to receive a stem cell transplant.

This sequence joins TRBV6-1 and TRBJ2-3; 7 bases are a match to TRBD2. V shed 6 bases, J shed 4 bases, and the junction held 13 bases outside the gene matches. The germline CDR1 and CDR2 sequences are MNHNS and SASEGT. This CDR3 has 16 residues. CDR3 DNA sequence: TGTGCCAGCAGCGCTCTGTCGGGACTAACGGCAGATACGCAGTATTTT. This translates into CASSALSGLTADTQYF.

This clonotype was observed a handful of times. The chain employs TRBV5-6 and TRBJ2-3; the D is unclear. Germline V lookup: CDR1 SGHDT, CDR2 YYEEEE. V was shortened by 0 bases and J by 5 bases, with 16 bases between the two germline ends. The length of the CDR3 is 16 residues. The CDR3 spells CASSLGGGSWIDTQYF. The CDR3 nucleotides read TGTGCCAGCAGCTTGGGAGGTGGCAGTTGGATAGATACGCAGTATTTT.

Many counts were recorded for this clonotype. The V gene is TRBV7-2, the J gene TRBJ2-2; possibly TRBD2 for D (6 bases). The CDR3 extends over 15 amino acids. V lost 5 bases, J lost 5 bases, and 15 bases lay in between. Germline V gene data show CDR1 as SGHTA and CDR2 as FQGNSA. The chain's CDR3 is CASSPTTRPTGELFF. The DNA for the CDR3 is TGTGCCAGCAGCCCAACGACTAGACCTACCGGGGAGCTGTTTTTT.

The sample holds many counts of this clonotype. The rearrangement joins TRBV7-9 to TRBJ2-1; 9 bases align to TRBD1. The CDR3 is 14 amino acids. Germline V gene sequence: CDR1 SEHNR, CDR2 FQNEAQ (reference sequence). V shed 1 base and J 5 bases; nucleotides not matched to a gene: 0. In DNA form, the CDR3 reads TGTGCCAGCAGCTTAGGGGACAGGGACAATGAGCAGTTCTTC. Encoded protein: CASSLGDRDNEQFF.

This clonotype was observed at least ten times. The chain links TRBV20-1 to TRBJ2-1; tentatively, D is TRBD2 (6 bases). The V end lost 0 bases, the J end lost 0 bases, and 9 bases lay between the germline ends. This CDR3 region has 15 residues. The germline gives CDR1 DFQATT, CDR2 SNEGSKA (reference sequence). In DNA form, the CDR3 reads TGCAGTGCTAGAGATCTAGCGAGCTCCTACAATGAGCAGTTCTTC. It codes for CSARDLASSYNEQFF.

The V and J genes are TRBV11-2 and TRBJ2-1, with a weak D call TRBD2 (6 bases). Trimming removed 4 bases from V and 3 bases from J, with 22 bases in between. The CDR3 length is 18 residues. CDR1 is SGHAT and CDR2 is FQNNGV in the germline V gene. The CDR3 DNA is TGTGCCAGCAGCTGGCCTCTAGCTGGAGGGAGCTGCTACAATGAGCAGTTCTTC. This codes for CASSWPLAGGSCYNEQFF.

This clonotype has ten or more counts. The J gene is TRBJ2-7, the V gene TRBV5-1, with D perhaps given as TRBD1 or TRBD2 (6 bases each). The CDR3 runs 14 residues. Germline V gene data show CDR1 as SGHRS and CDR2 as YFSETQ. Trimming left V 5 bases short and J 2 bases short, with 14 bases between. In DNA, the CDR3 is TGCGCCAGCAGTCCTGAGAGGGGGGCCTACGAGCAGTACTTC. It translates to CASSPERGAYEQYF.

The table lists this clonotype with many counts. This chain links TRBV12-3 or TRBV12-4 with TRBJ2-5; 7 bases fit TRBD1. Unmatched junction bases numbered 4, after V lost 7 bases and J lost 2 bases. The CDR3 runs to 13 residues. The chain's CDR3 is CASKLQGQETQYF. The CDR3 DNA reads as TGTGCCAGCAAACTACAGGGGCAAGAGACCCAGTACTTC.

This clonotype was seen many times. V and J are TRBV20-1 and TRBJ2-3; TRBD2 matches 8 bases. CDR1 DFQATT and CDR2 SNEGSKA come from the germline V gene (reference sequence). The CDR3 totals 15 residues. V lost 5 bases and J lost 0; bases outside the gene matches: 7. Here the CDR3 DNA reads TGCAGTGCTGCGGGAGGCCAAACTAGCACAGATACGCAGTATTTT. This sequence encodes CSAAGGQTSTDTQYF.

The sample holds many counts of this clonotype. The chain links TRBV12-3 or TRBV12-4 to TRBJ2-7; D is possibly TRBD1 (6 bases). The CDR3 spans 17 residues. Trimming pared 7 bases from V and 0 bases from J, leaving 22 bases between. The CDR3 loop reads CASNSAGGDLHSYEQYF. The CDR3 nucleotides read TGTGCCAGCAACTCGGCTGGGGGCGACTTACACTCCTACGAGCAGTACTTC.

This clonotype was counted many times. The chain combines TRBV27 with TRBJ2-7; D might be TRBD1 (5 bases). The CDR3 runs to 11 residues. V lost 3 bases, J lost 8 bases, and 8 bases lay in between. Germline values: CDR1 MNHEY, CDR2 SMNVEV (reference sequence). CDR3 nucleotides: TGTGCCAGCAGTTTCCAGGACAAGCAGTACTTC. This translates into CASSFQDKQYF.

There are a few counts of this clonotype. The chain carries TRBV15 and TRBJ1-3, with a possible D match to TRBD1 (6 bases). V gave up 2 bases and J gave up 0 bases, with 29 bases separating them. The CDR3 has 22 amino acids. Germline CDR1 reads LNHNV; CDR2 reads YYDKDF (reference sequence). CDR3 nucleotide sequence: TGTGCCACCAGCAGAAGAAAGGGCCAGGGGAGCCTAACGAGGATCTCTGGAAACACCATATATTTT. It codes for CATSRRKGQGSLTRISGNTIYF.

This clonotype was counted many times. The V gene is TRBV11-2, the J gene TRBJ2-7; a weak D match, TRBD1 (7 bases). Germline V CDR1 and CDR2: SGHAT, FQNNGV. Between the trimmed V and J ends, which lost 3 bases and 9 bases, there was a span of 18 bases. This CDR3 is built from 14 residues. CDR3: CASSFHALEGAQYF. DNA of the CDR3: TGTGCCAGCAGCTTTCACGCCTTGGAGGGGGCGCAGTACTTC.

Note on this clonotype: With a much larger clone just one base away, this may be a read error. This sequence joins TRBV5-6 and TRBJ1-3, with 7 nucleotides matching TRBD1. The CDR3 sequence is 14 residues long. The trim removed 7 bases at V and 4 bases at J, leaving 8 bases unmatched. Per germline, CDR1 SGHDT and CDR2 YYEEEE. The CDR3, as DNA: TGTGCCAGCTGCACCGGGACAGAAGGAAACACCATATATTTT. This gives the protein CASCTGTEGNTIYF.

This clonotype appeared many times. This chain links TRBV12-3 or TRBV12-4 with TRBJ1-6, with TRBD1 as a possible D gene (6 bases). The length of the CDR3 is 13 residues. The V end lost 4 bases, the J end lost 8 bases, and 9 bases lay between the germline ends. CDR3: CASSYPGDSPLHF. In DNA form, the CDR3 reads TGTGCCAGCAGTTATCCAGGGGATTCACCCCTCCACTTT.

This chain joins TRBV29-1 and TRBJ1-2; D remains ambiguous. Germline V gene sequence: CDR1 SQVTM, CDR2 ANQGSEA. V lost 5 bases and J lost 0, with 10 bases in between. The CDR3 covers 13 residues. CDR3 protein: CSVSDGTNYGYTF. The CDR3 nucleotides read TGCAGCGTTTCGGACGGAACTAACTATGGCTACACCTTC.

This clonotype came up many times. The chain carries TRBV28 and TRBJ1-5, with 7 bases identical to TRBD1. The trim removed 6 bases at V and 5 bases at J, leaving 7 bases unmatched. The CDR3 length is 14 residues. Germline CDR1 MDHEN, CDR2 SYDVKM. CDR3 in amino acids: CASSTRQGYQPQHF. In nucleotides, the CDR3 is TGTGCCAGCAGCACTAGACAGGGTTATCAGCCCCAGCATTTT. The variable domain in full, with the rest retrieved from reference TRBV28 and TRBJ1-5, is DVKVTQSSRYLVKRTGEKVFLECVQDMDHENMFWYRQDPGLGLRLIYFSYDVKMKEKGDIPEGYSVSREKKERFSLILESASTNQTSMYLCASSTRQGYQPQHFGDGTRLSIL.

This clonotype appeared a few times. The V and J genes are TRBV20-1 and TRBJ1-1; D is unclear. The length of the CDR3 is 13 residues. Germline loops: CDR1 DFQATT, CDR2 SNEGSKA (reference sequence). The V and J ends lost 6 bases and 4 bases respectively, with 15 bases between them. This CDR3 is CSATDTSPTEAFF. In DNA form, the CDR3 reads TGCAGTGCCACCGACACTAGCCCCACTGAAGCTTTCTTT.

This clonotype showed up just a few times. V usage is TRBV7-6 and J usage is TRBJ2-2, with D hard to call. The V and J ends lost 5 bases and 0 bases respectively, with 16 bases between them. In germline, CDR1 is SGHVS, CDR2 FNYEAQ. The CDR3 spans 17 residues. The CDR3: CASSPRLRRTNTGELFF. The CDR3 DNA is TGTGCCAGCAGCCCCCGTCTTCGACGTACGAACACCGGGGAGCTGTTTTTT.

There are many counts of this clonotype. CDR3 sequence reads: CASSLEGSHTQYF. The CDR3 DNA follows: TGCGCCAGCAGCTTAGAGGGATCGCATACGCAGTATTTT. The gene calls are TRBV5-1 and TRBJ2-3; D is possibly TRBD2 (5 bases). The CDR3 runs to 13 residues. Germline V CDR1 and CDR2: SGHRS, YFSETQ. Trimming removed 2 bases at V and 7 bases at J, with 11 bases between.

The gene calls are TRBV28 and TRBJ2-2; the D gene is possibly TRBD1 (6 bases). The CDR3 has 12 residues. Germline V gene sequence: CDR1 MDHEN, CDR2 SYDVKM. V lost 6 bases and J 6 bases, leaving 8 bases between the germline ends. The CDR3, as DNA: TGTGCCAGCAGGAAGGGGGCCGGGGAGCTGTTTTTT. The encoded protein is CASRKGAGELFF.